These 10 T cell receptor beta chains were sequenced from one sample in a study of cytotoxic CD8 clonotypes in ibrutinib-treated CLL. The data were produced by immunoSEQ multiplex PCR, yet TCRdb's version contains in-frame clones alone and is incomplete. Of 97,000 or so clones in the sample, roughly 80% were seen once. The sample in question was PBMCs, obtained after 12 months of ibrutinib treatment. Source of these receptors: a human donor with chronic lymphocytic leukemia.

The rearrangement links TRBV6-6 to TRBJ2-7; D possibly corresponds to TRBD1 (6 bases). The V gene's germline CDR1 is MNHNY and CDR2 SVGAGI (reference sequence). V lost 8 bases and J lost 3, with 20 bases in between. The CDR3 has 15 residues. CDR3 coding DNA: TGTGCCAGCTTTGGAGGACTTGGACAGAGCTACGAGCAGTACTTC. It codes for CASFGGLGQSYEQYF.

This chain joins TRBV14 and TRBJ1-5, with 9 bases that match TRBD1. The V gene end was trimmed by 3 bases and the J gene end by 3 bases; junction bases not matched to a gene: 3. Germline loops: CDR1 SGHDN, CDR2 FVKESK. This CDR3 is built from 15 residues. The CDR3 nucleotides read TGTGCCAGCAGCCAGACAGGGGGATTCAATCAGCCCCAGCATTTT. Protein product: CASSQTGGFNQPQHF.

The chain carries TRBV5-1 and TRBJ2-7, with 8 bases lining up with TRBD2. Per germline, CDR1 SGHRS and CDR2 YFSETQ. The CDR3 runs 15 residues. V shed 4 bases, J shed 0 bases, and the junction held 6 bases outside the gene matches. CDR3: CASSPGGSSSYEQYF. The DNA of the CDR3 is TGCGCCAGCAGCCCGGGGGGGTCCAGCTCCTACGAGCAGTACTTC.

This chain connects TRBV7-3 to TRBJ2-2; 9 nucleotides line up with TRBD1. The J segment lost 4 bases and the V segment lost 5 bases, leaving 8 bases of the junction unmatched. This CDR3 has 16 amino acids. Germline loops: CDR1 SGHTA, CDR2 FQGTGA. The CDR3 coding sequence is TGTGCCAGCAGCCTAGGGGGACAGGGCAGCACCGGGGAGCTGTTTTTT. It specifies CASSLGGQGSTGELFF. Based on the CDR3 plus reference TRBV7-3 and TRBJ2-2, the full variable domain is GAGVSQTPSNKVTEKGKYVELRCDPISGHTALYWYRQSLGQGPEFLIYFQGTGAADDSGLPNDRFFAVRPEGSVSTLKIQRTERGDSAVYLCASSLGGQGSTGELFFGEGSRLTVL.

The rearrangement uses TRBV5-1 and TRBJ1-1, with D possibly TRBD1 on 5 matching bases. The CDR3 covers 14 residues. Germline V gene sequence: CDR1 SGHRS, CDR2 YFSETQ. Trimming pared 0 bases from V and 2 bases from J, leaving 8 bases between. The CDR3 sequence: CASSLVQGNTEAFF. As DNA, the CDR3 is TGCGCCAGCAGCTTGGTTCAGGGCAACACTGAAGCTTTCTTT.

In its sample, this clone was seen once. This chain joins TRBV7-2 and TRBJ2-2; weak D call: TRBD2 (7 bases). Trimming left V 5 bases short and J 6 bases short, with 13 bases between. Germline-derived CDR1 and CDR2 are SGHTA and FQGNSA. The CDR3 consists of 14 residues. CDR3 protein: CASSRRGGAGELFF. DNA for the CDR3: TGTGCCAGCAGCCGGCGAGGGGGGGCCGGGGAGCTGTTTTTT.

The CDR3 loop is CASSPEGQNYGYTF. Written as DNA, the CDR3 is TGTGCCAGCAGCCCGGAGGGACAGAACTATGGCTACACCTTC. The V call is TRBV5-4, the J call TRBJ1-2; 7 bases align to TRBD1. The CDR3 extends over 14 amino acids. V shed 4 bases, J shed 2 bases, and the junction held 5 bases outside the gene matches. CDR1 is SGHNT, CDR2 YYREEE, per germline (reference sequence).

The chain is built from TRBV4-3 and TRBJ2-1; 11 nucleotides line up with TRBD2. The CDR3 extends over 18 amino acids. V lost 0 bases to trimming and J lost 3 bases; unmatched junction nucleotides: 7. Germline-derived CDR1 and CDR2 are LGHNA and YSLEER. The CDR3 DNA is TGCGCCAGCAGCCAAGAGGGTAGCGGGGGGGCTGGCTACAATGAGCAGTTCTTC. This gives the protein CASSQEGSGGAGYNEQFF.

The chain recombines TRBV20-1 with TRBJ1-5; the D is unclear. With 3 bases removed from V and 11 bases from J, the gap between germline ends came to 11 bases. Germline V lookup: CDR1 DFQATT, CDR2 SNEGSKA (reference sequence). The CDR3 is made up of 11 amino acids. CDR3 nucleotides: TGCAGTGCTAGCCAGTCCGGGACCCAGCATTTT. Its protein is CSASQSGTQHF.

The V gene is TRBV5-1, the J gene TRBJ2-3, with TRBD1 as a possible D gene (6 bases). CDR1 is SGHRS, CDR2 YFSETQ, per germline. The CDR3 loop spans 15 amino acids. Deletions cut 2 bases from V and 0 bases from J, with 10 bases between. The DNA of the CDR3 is TGCGCCAGCAGCTTTTCCGGGACAAGCACAGATACGCAGTATTTT. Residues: CASSFSGTSTDTQYF.